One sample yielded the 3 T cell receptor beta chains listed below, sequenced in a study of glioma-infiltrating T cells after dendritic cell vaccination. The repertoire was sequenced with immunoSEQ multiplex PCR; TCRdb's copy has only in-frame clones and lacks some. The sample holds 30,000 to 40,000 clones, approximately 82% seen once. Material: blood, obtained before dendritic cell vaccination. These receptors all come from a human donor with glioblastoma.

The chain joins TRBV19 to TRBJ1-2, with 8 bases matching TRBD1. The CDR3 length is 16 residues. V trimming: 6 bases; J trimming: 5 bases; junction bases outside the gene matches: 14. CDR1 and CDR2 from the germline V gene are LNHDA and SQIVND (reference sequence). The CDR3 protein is CASRGVAGGDYYGYTF. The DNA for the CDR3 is TGTGCCAGTAGAGGAGTGGCAGGGGGCGACTATTATGGCTACACCTTC.

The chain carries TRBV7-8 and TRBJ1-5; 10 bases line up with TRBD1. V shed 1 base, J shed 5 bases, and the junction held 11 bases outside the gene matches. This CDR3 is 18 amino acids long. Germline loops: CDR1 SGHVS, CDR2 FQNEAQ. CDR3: CASSLDRDRGRRYQPQHF. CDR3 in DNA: TGTGCCAGCAGCTTAGACCGGGACAGGGGCCGCAGGTATCAGCCCCAGCATTTT.

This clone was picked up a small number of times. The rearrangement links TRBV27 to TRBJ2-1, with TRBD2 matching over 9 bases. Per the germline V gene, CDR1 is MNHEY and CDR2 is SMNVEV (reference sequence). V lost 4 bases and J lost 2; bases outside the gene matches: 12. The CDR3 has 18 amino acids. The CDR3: CASSSLAKGGGAYNEQFF. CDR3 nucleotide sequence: TGTGCCAGCAGTTCCCTCGCCAAAGGCGGGGGGGCCTACAATGAGCAGTTCTTC.